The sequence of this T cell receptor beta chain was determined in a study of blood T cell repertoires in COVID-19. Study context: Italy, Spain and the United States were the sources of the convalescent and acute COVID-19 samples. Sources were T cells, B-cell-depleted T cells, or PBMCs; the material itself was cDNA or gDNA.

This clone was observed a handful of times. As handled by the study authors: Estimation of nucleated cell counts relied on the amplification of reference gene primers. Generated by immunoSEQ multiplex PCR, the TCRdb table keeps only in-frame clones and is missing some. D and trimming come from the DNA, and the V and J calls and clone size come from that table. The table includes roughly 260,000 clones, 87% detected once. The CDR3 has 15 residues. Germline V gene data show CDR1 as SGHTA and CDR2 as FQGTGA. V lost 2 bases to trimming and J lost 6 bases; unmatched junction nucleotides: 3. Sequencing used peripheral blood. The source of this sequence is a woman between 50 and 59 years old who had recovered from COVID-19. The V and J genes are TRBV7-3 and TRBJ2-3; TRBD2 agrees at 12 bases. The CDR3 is CASSLRGLAGDTQYF. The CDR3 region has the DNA TGTGCCAGCAGCTTACGAGGACTAGCGGGGGATACGCAGTATTTT.